The subject of this entry is one TCR beta chain. This clone has a single count. Its antigen has not been determined. Base-call qualities are not available, and no considerably larger clone is one nucleotide away. The sample is drawn from a study of brain T cells in children with intractable seizures (dated by TCRdb to the early 2020s). Study-wide context: Resected brain tissue from roughly 53 pediatric epilepsy surgery cases was first screened for immune gene transcripts using a NanoString immunology panel. Of the approximately 12 selected surgery cases, pre-surgery blood was also sequenced for eight, so four had brain tissue only. Points the paper makes about the study in general: Because sequencing depth was different between pre-surgery and post-surgery blood, clones absent from the pre-surgery sample may reflect undersampling. Viral specificity was inferred solely from CDR3 sequence similarity, and the HCMV serostatus of the patients was not known.

The germline V gene sets CDR1 to SGHTA and CDR2 to FQGNSA. V and J are trimmed by 2 bases and 8 bases, and the gene matches miss 6 bases of the junction. The CDR3 runs 15 amino acids, cysteine and phenylalanine included. Only CDR3 DNA remains: 45 bases, in frame from the first base. The time point label, as the study defines it: resected brain tissue, or blood drawn just prior to surgery. Surgery cases with the highest brain T cell transcript signatures were selected for TCR beta chain sequencing of brain tissue and, where available, blood. Before surgery, the patients had been given at least one anti-epileptic drug. The TCR-sequenced patients were children whose drug-resistant epilepsy was caused by tuberous sclerosis complex, focal cortical dysplasia, Rasmussen encephalitis or hemimegalencephaly. The blood samples were collected right before the epilepsy surgery. The Monarch genomic DNA purification kit was used to extract bulk genomic DNA from unsorted brain tissue and whole blood.

TCR beta chain sequences were generated from genomic DNA using the immunoSEQ assay. The paper's data handling went like this. CDR3 sequences that did not begin with the conserved framework cysteine at position 104 were removed by hand. Clonality was calculated as one minus the normalized Shannon's Diversity Index, with values ranging from 0 (maximal diversity) to 1 (oligoclonal). Chi-squared comparison-of-proportions tests were used to check whether the frequency of the same CDR3 differed between samples, for example brain versus blood. Public clonotypes were found through immuneACCESS searches, while the VDJdb browser was used to judge similarity to known antiviral clonotypes. Here the immuneACCESS table is served through TCRdb, limited to in-frame sequences with V and J called. Missing clones are a known gap in these copies; in checked studies unresolved V genes cover under half, and the rest lacks a known reason. The D gene and trimming were derived from the DNA, and the V and J assignments and clone size from that table. The sample includes roughly 120,000 clones, with 94% observed a single time. Roughly 4% of the sample goes to the ten largest clones.

Here the sequenced sample was peripheral blood, taken at surgery. This TCR derives from a boy under three years old with hemimegalencephaly and intractable seizures. The chain couples TRBV7-2 to TRBJ2-1; TRBD2 matches 10 bases in the middle. The sequence in DNA is TGTGCCAGCAGCTTAACTAGCGGGAATTACGATGAGCAGTTCTTC. Its amino acids are CASSLTSGNYDEQFF.